Shown below are 10 T cell receptor beta chains from a single sample sequenced in a study of blood T cell repertoires in COVID-19. TCRdb keeps only in-frame clones here, not all; method: immunoSEQ multiplex PCR. The repertoire consists of about 190,000 clones, with more than 75% occurring once and the leading ten covering about 6%. The sequenced sample was PBMCs or T cells enriched from blood (not recorded which). These receptors were taken from a man aged 40-49 years with acute COVID-19.

V is TRBV7-3 and J is TRBJ2-6; D might be TRBD2 (6 bases). The CDR3 loop spans 17 amino acids. CDR1 is SGHTA and CDR2 is FQGTGA in the germline V gene. Trimming took 0 bases from V and 0 from J, leaving 9 bases between them. As DNA, the CDR3 is TGTGCCAGCAGCTTAACCCTGGGGGGCTCTGGGGCCAACGTCCTGACTTTC. Translation: CASSLTLGGSGANVLTF.

The DNA of the CDR3 is TGTGCCAGCAGCTTTCCGGGACAGGGCCCCGAGACCCAGTACTTC. The encoded protein is CASSFPGQGPETQYF. V and J are TRBV5-4 and TRBJ2-5, with 9 positions matching TRBD1. The V segment lost 2 bases and the J segment 5 bases; nucleotides outside the gene matches: 7. The V gene's germline CDR1 is SGHNT and CDR2 YYREEE (reference sequence). The CDR3 is 15 amino acids.

J is TRBJ1-2 and V is TRBV5-5, with 7 bases that match TRBD1. Trimming removed 4 bases from V and 7 bases from J; junction bases left unmatched: 10. CDR3 length equals 14 residues. In germline, CDR1 is SGHKS, CDR2 YYEKEE (reference sequence). CDR3 sequence reads: CASSQGQPYLGYTF. The CDR3 nucleotides read TGTGCCAGCAGCCAGGGACAGCCTTACCTTGGCTACACCTTC. The full variable domain, with the rest looked up from reference TRBV5-5 and TRBJ1-2, is DAGVTQSPTHLIKTRGQQVTLRCSPISGHKSVSWYQQVLGQGPQFIFQYYEKEERGRGNFPDRFSARQFPNYSSELNVNALLLGDSALYLCASSQGQPYLGYTFGSGTRLTVV.

This clone occurred a few times. The rearrangement uses TRBV11-2 and TRBJ2-4; 16 bases map to TRBD2. This CDR3 is built from 18 residues. In germline, CDR1 is SGHAT, CDR2 FQNNGV. V dropped 5 bases and J dropped 5; count of bases not matched to a gene: 9. CDR3 coding DNA: TGTGCCAGCAGCCAGGGACTAGCGGGAGGGCCGGCCCAAAACATTCAGTACTTC. Its protein product is CASSQGLAGGPAQNIQYF.

This chain joins TRBV5-8 and TRBJ2-3; the match to TRBD2 covers 8 bases. Germline CDR1 SGHTS, CDR2 YDEGEE. The CDR3 is 15 amino acids. The trim removed 0 bases at V and 6 bases at J, leaving 6 bases unmatched. The CDR3 nucleotides are TGTGCCAGCAGCTTGGGACTAGCGTGGTCGGATACGCAGTATTTT. This codes for CASSLGLAWSDTQYF.

The chain joins TRBV20-1 to TRBJ1-2; 8 positions match TRBD1. CDR1 is DFQATT and CDR2 is SNEGSKA in the germline V gene (reference sequence). This CDR3 is built from 15 residues. Germline trimming cut 3 bases from V and 6 bases from J; bases unmatched to any gene: 12. The CDR3, as DNA: TGCAGTGCTAGTGATCCAGGGGGCGCAAGTAATGGCTACACCTTC. Translating gives CSASDPGGASNGYTF.

This chain links TRBV21-1 with TRBJ1-3; the table's TRBD1 call for D was not verified on the DNA. TRBV21-1 is recorded as a pseudogene. CDR3 size: 17 residues. CDR3: CASSKGEGQGRRNTIYF. As DNA, the CDR3 is TGTGCCAGCAGCAAAGGTGAGGGACAGGGGAGAAGAAACACCATATATTTT.

The V call is TRBV28, the J call TRBJ2-7, with no clear D. Looked up from germline, CDR1 is MDHEN and CDR2 is SYDVKM. The CDR3 spans 12 residues. The ends were cut back, 9 bases at V and 2 bases at J, with 11 bases in the middle. The CDR3: CASHTDTYEQYF. CDR3 DNA sequence: TGTGCCAGTCACACCGACACCTACGAGCAGTACTTC.

The J gene is TRBJ1-5, the V gene TRBV10-3; 8 positions agree with TRBD1. Trimming cost V 11 bases and J 7 bases; bases outside gene matches: 10. This CDR3 comprises 13 residues. Germline CDR1 is ENHRY and CDR2 is SYGVKD. The DNA of the CDR3 is TGTGCCGCAACCTCCGGACAGGGCCAGCCCCAGCATTTT. Translated, it gives CAATSGQGQPQHF.

The V call is TRBV7-9, the J call TRBJ2-7; 10 bases match TRBD2. Germline V gene data show CDR1 as SEHNR and CDR2 as FQNEAQ (reference sequence). The length of the CDR3 is 15 residues. V was clipped by 4 bases and J by 3 bases; unmatched bases: 6. The CDR3 is CASSSRGLADYEQYF. The CDR3 DNA reads as TGTGCCAGCAGCTCACGAGGACTAGCGGACTACGAGCAGTACTTC. Looking up the rest from reference TRBV7-9 and TRBJ2-7 gives the full variable domain: DTGVSQNPRHKITKRGQNVTFRCDPISEHNRLYWYRQTLGQGPEFLTYFQNEAQLEKSRLLSDRFSAERPKGSFSTLEIQRTEQGDSAMYLCASSSRGLADYEQYFGPGTRLTVT.